The T cell receptor beta chain described here comes from a study of OX40 agonist ivuxolimab in advanced cancers. Study context: The patients received ivuxolimab by intravenous route every 2 weeks at 0.01 to 10 mg/kg. Regarding the study as a whole: CD8+ T cells (on average) carried more expanded clones than CD4+ T cells.

Notes on this clone: The antigen is undetermined.

The V gene lost 4 bases and the J gene lost 1 base, with 16 bases spanning the gap. The CDR3 has 16 amino acids. Germline assignment: CDR1 SGHDN and CDR2 FVKESK. This table comes from immunoSEQ multiplex PCR, and its TCRdb copy is limited to in-frame clones, with some not included. The sample holds under 65,000 clones, about 85% seen once. The rearrangement uses TRBV14 and TRBJ1-1, with a tentative D call TRBD1 (5 bases). The starting material was CD4+ or CD8+ T cells sorted from blood, obtained in a trial of the OX40 agonist ivuxolimab. The sequence came from an adult with an advanced solid tumor such as melanoma, head and neck, liver or kidney cancer. The CDR3 nucleotides read TGTGCCAGCAGCCGTCTCCTCGGGACCAAGAACACTGAAGCTTTCTTT. Its protein is CASSRLLGTKNTEAFF.